These T cell receptor beta chains were read from a single sample in a study of blood T cell repertoires in COVID-19. Produced via immunoSEQ multiplex PCR; TCRdb's table is partial and in-frame only. Of about 270,000 clones listed, over 75% are singletons. The sample consisted of peripheral blood. All receptors come from a human donor in a cohort sampled during active COVID-19. CDR3s include the opening cysteine and the closing phenylalanine or tryptophan. The order of the fields is V gene, clone size, D gene, J gene, CDR3 protein, CDR3 DNA. The D gene is left open where the match is weak. Expanded clones get a size class; other rows say once, few or many, or leave the size out.

TRBV6-5	.	.	TRBJ2-4	CATEGGTLAKNIQYF	TGTGCCACGGAGGGGGGGACGCTAGCCAAAAACATTCAGTACTTC
TRBV9	.	TRBD1	TRBJ2-1	CASSAGQGENNEQFF	TGTGCCAGCAGCGCGGGACAGGGGGAAAACAATGAGCAGTTCTTC
TRBV6-4	.	TRBD1	TRBJ1-6	CASRSGTGASNSPLHF	TGTGCCAGCAGAAGTGGGACAGGGGCCTCCAATTCACCCCTCCACTTT
TRBV5-1	.	.	TRBJ1-5	CASSPTGDQPQHF	TGCGCCAGCAGCCCGACGGGGGATCAGCCCCAGCATTTT
TRBV13	.	TRBD2	TRBJ2-3	CASSLGLAGEAGYF	TGTGCCAGCAGCTTAGGACTAGCGGGAGAAGCTGGGTATTTT
TRBV27	.	.	TRBJ2-5	CASSLNRVETQYF	TGTGCCAGCAGTTTAAACAGGGTAGAGACCCAGTACTTC
TRBV28	.	TRBD1	TRBJ2-1	CASITGTGPYNEQFF	TGTGCCAGCATCACCGGGACAGGACCTTACAATGAGCAGTTCTTC
TRBV27	.	.	TRBJ2-1	CASSSVDIYNEQFF	TGTGCCAGCAGCTCCGTGGACATATACAATGAGCAGTTCTTC
TRBV7-2	once	TRBD2	TRBJ2-7	CASSFTRTSGLGAYEQYF	TGTGCCAGCAGCTTCACTCGAACCTCGGGACTAGGAGCCTACGAGCAGTACTTC
TRBV7-2	.	TRBD2	TRBJ2-3	CASSFHLAGVTDTQYF	TGTGCCAGCAGCTTCCACTTAGCGGGAGTTACAGATACGCAGTATTTT
TRBV28	.	TRBD1	TRBJ1-1	CASSLGTGNTEAFF	TGTGCCAGCAGTTTAGGGACAGGGAACACTGAAGCTTTCTTT
TRBV7-2	.	TRBD2	TRBJ2-3	CASSLAAGRRDTQYF	TGTGCCAGCAGCTTAGCGGCCGGGAGGAGGGATACGCAGTATTTT
TRBV6-5	.	TRBD1	TRBJ1-3	CASSRDRLPGNTIYF	TGTGCCAGCAGCCGGGACAGGTTACCTGGAAACACCATATATTTT
TRBV28	.	.	TRBJ1-2	CASSPATGGGYGYTF	TGTGCCAGCAGCCCCGCAACGGGGGGAGGCTATGGCTACACCTTC
TRBV28	.	TRBD2	TRBJ2-1	CASSPSSGGAYSSYNEQFF	TGTGCCAGCAGCCCCTCTTCCGGGGGGGCCTATAGCTCCTACAATGAGCAGTTCTTC
TRBV5-1	.	.	TRBJ2-5	CASSPEHGGTQYF	TGCGCCAGCAGCCCAGAGCATGGAGGGACCCAGTACTTC
TRBV30	.	TRBD2	TRBJ2-1	CAWKVGGTNEQFF	TGTGCCTGGAAGGTGGGAGGGACGAATGAGCAGTTCTTC
TRBV20-1	.	TRBD2	TRBJ2-3	CSASSFLAGVGNTDTQYF	TGCAGTGCTAGTTCCTTCCTAGCGGGAGTCGGAAACACAGATACGCAGTATTTT
TRBV30	.	TRBD2	TRBJ2-1	CAWSKRTSAYNEQFF	TGTGCCTGGAGTAAAAGGACTAGCGCCTACAATGAGCAGTTCTTC
TRBV19	.	.	TRBJ1-5	CATSSRAGQPQHF	TGTGCCACCTCTAGCCGGGCGGGTCAGCCCCAGCATTTT
TRBV3-1/TRBV3-2	.	TRBD1	TRBJ2-7	CASSQDEGQGSDEQYF	TGTGCCAGCAGCCAAGATGAAGGACAGGGGTCGGACGAGCAGTACTTC
TRBV19	.	TRBD2	TRBJ2-1	CASRGPGLVLSGEQFF	TGTGCCAGTAGGGGACCGGGACTAGTCCTCTCGGGTGAGCAGTTCTTC
TRBV7-2	once	.	TRBJ1-5	CASSLAGGQPQHF	TGTGCCAGCAGCTTAGCAGGGGGTCAGCCCCAGCATTTT
TRBV2	.	.	TRBJ2-1	CASRLLAAEQFF	TGTGCCAGCAGACTACTAGCTGCTGAGCAGTTCTTC
TRBV3-1/TRBV3-2	.	TRBD2	TRBJ2-3	CASSQAFGLAGDTQYF	TGTGCCAGCAGCCAAGCCTTTGGACTAGCGGGAGATACGCAGTATTTT
TRBV7-2	.	.	TRBJ1-2	CASSLELGALYGYTF	TGTGCCAGCAGCTTAGAATTGGGGGCCCTCTATGGCTACACCTTC
TRBV6-6	.	.	TRBJ1-1	CASSRRSGQAFF	TGTGCCAGCAGTCGTCGTTCAGGACAGGCTTTCTTT
TRBV7-9	.	.	TRBJ2-1	CASSFETPPEQFF	TGTGCCAGCAGCTTTGAGACTCCACCTGAGCAGTTCTTC
TRBV12-3/TRBV12-4	.	.	TRBJ2-2	CASTLRGTGELFF	TGTGCCAGCACCTTAAGGGGCACCGGGGAGCTGTTTTTT
TRBV5-8	.	TRBD1	TRBJ2-7	CASSLNRQGLGYEQYF	TGTGCCAGCAGCTTGAACCGACAGGGGTTGGGGTACGAGCAGTACTTC
TRBV2	few	TRBD2	TRBJ2-7	CASLRRTWGSGIYEQYF	TGTGCCAGCCTTAGGAGGACGTGGGGTAGCGGGATCTACGAGCAGTACTTC
TRBV11-2	.	.	TRBJ2-7	CASSDSDRKYEQYF	TGTGCCAGCAGTGACAGTGATCGGAAGTACGAGCAGTACTTC
TRBV18	.	.	TRBJ2-3	CASSPGLNRDTQYF	TGTGCCAGCTCACCCGGACTAAATAGAGATACGCAGTATTTT
TRBV7-9	.	TRBD2	TRBJ2-3	CASSRMGGDTQYF	TGTGCCAGCAGCCGGATGGGAGGGGATACGCAGTATTTT
TRBV12-3/TRBV12-4	few	.	TRBJ2-7	CASSLRRGEQYF	TGTGCCAGCAGTTTAAGGAGAGGCGAGCAGTACTTC
TRBV7-8	once	.	TRBJ2-5	CASSLDHRAETQYF	TGTGCCAGCAGCTTAGACCACAGGGCTGAGACCCAGTACTTC
TRBV11-2	.	.	TRBJ2-3	CASSWTTDTQYF	TGTGCCAGCAGCTGGACTACAGATACGCAGTATTTT
TRBV5-6	.	.	TRBJ2-7	CASSLFGSYEQYF	TGTGCCAGCAGCTTGTTCGGCTCCTACGAGCAGTACTTC
TRBV11-2	.	TRBD1	TRBJ2-2	CASSLEQGSTGELFF	TGTGCCAGCAGCTTAGAACAGGGGTCCACCGGGGAGCTGTTTTTT
TRBV19	.	TRBD1	TRBJ2-1	CASRVVPGQGNEQFF	TGTGCCAGTAGGGTTGTCCCGGGACAGGGCAATGAGCAGTTCTTC
TRBV19	.	.	TRBJ1-1	CASRLRESNTEAFF	TGTGCCAGTAGACTCAGGGAATCGAACACTGAAGCTTTCTTT
TRBV3-1/TRBV3-2	.	.	TRBJ1-4	CASSQDGNGGGEKLFF	TGTGCCAGCAGCCAAGACGGGAACGGAGGCGGTGAAAAACTGTTTTTT
TRBV7-8	.	TRBD1	TRBJ1-2	CASSRDSDYGYTF	TGTGCCAGCAGCCGGGACAGCGACTATGGCTACACCTTC
TRBV30	.	TRBD1	TRBJ1-5	CAWRRQGGNQPQHF	TGTGCCTGGAGACGGCAGGGGGGCAATCAGCCCCAGCATTTT
TRBV29-1	.	TRBD1	TRBJ1-2	CSVGDRRFGYTF	TGCAGCGTTGGGGACAGACGATTTGGCTACACCTTC
TRBV5-1	.	.	TRBJ2-5	CASSLAEHFGTQYF	TGCGCCAGCAGCTTGGCCGAGCACTTTGGGACCCAGTACTTC
TRBV6-2/TRBV6-3	.	TRBD2	TRBJ2-7	CASSYIPSGRPYEQYF	TGTGCCAGCAGTTACATACCTAGCGGTCGCCCCTACGAGCAGTACTTC
TRBV7-8	.	.	TRBJ1-2	CASSSLGGRYGYTF	TGTGCCAGCAGCTCCCTGGGGGGTCGTTATGGCTACACCTTC
TRBV7-3	.	.	TRBJ2-1	CASSQGFGEQFF	TGTGCCAGCAGCCAGGGATTTGGAGAGCAGTTCTTC
TRBV6-5	.	TRBD1	TRBJ1-6	CASTHQGANNSPLHF	TGTGCCAGCACCCACCAGGGGGCGAATAATTCACCCCTCCACTTT
TRBV30	.	TRBD2	TRBJ2-1	CAWSVSSGRAWSYNEQFF	TGTGCCTGGAGTGTATCTAGCGGGAGGGCCTGGTCCTACAATGAGCAGTTCTTC
TRBV27	few	.	TRBJ2-2	CASSPITGELFF	TGTGCCAGCAGTCCTATCACCGGGGAGCTGTTTTTT
TRBV19	.	TRBD1	TRBJ2-1	CASSETGVNNEQFF	TGTGCCAGTAGTGAGACAGGGGTAAACAATGAGCAGTTCTTC
TRBV5-6	.	TRBD1	TRBJ1-1	CASSETGRVGTEAFF	TGTGCCAGCAGCGAGACAGGGCGGGTAGGAACTGAAGCTTTCTTT
TRBV5-1	.	TRBD1	TRBJ2-2	CASAWRDRGLTGELFF	TGCGCCAGCGCGTGGCGGGACAGGGGTTTGACCGGGGAGCTGTTTTTT
TRBV5-1	.	.	TRBJ1-4	CASSPGTAGFNEKLFF	TGCGCCAGCAGCCCAGGGACGGCGGGATTTAATGAAAAACTGTTTTTT
TRBV2	.	TRBD1	TRBJ1-1	CASSDDRVHRAEAFF	TGTGCCAGCAGTGACGACAGGGTTCACAGGGCTGAAGCTTTCTTT